The 10 T cell receptor beta chains listed next were all sequenced from one sample in a study of T cells expressing NK-cell markers. After re-calling the 5' RACE reads, TCRdb lists one entry per CDR3 protein, DNA absent. The table counts 500,000 to 600,000 distinct CDR3 sequences; roughly 3.6% lies in the top ten. Sequenced sample: blood T cells: a sorted CD56 or NKG2C T cell subset, CD4+ or CD8+ T cells, or bulk PBMC T cells (not recorded which). These TCRs come from a man aged 18 to 29 in good health.

V and J are TRBV4-3 and TRBJ2-1; TCRdb calls TRBD1, which cannot be checked without DNA. This CDR3 region has 16 residues. The germline V gene encodes CDR1 LGHNA and CDR2 YSLEER. The CDR3 reads CASSQEGTGRYNEQFF.

The gene calls are TRBV6-5 and TRBJ2-2. The CDR3 totals 14 residues. CDR1 MNHEY and CDR2 SVGAGI come from the germline V gene. CDR3 residues: CASSYFQRIGELFF.

V and J are TRBV7-6 and TRBJ1-2; the TRBD1 assignment by TCRdb is unverifiable without DNA. The CDR3 extends over 15 amino acids. The germline V gene has CDR1 SGHVS and CDR2 FNYEAQ. CDR3 loop: CASSLVPGTGGGYTF.

This sequence joins TRBV11-2 and TRBJ2-3. There are 14 residues in the CDR3. Germline lookup yields CDR1 SGHAT and CDR2 FQNNGV. The CDR3 loop is CASSSLSVGDTQYF.

The CDR3 region is CASSPLGLAGYNEQFF. V usage is TRBV9 and J usage is TRBJ2-1; no DNA is available, so the TRBD2 call from TCRdb remains unchecked. The germline V gene encodes CDR1 SGDLS and CDR2 YYNGEE. The CDR3 runs to 16 residues.

The chain is built from TRBV5-5 and TRBJ2-2; as DNA is missing, the TRBD2 call by TCRdb cannot be tested. CDR1 is SGHKS, CDR2 YYEKEE, per germline (reference sequence). This CDR3 comprises 15 residues. The CDR3 here is CASSSPLAGVGELFF. Variable domain in full (rest from reference TRBV5-5 and TRBJ2-2): DAGVTQSPTHLIKTRGQQVTLRCSPISGHKSVSWYQQVLGQGPQFIFQYYEKEERGRGNFPDRFSARQFPNYSSELNVNALLLGDSALYLCASSSPLAGVGELFFGEGSRLTVL.

The J gene is TRBJ2-2, the V gene TRBV4-2; checking the TCRdb D call of TRBD1 is not possible without DNA. CDR3 length: 15 amino acids. CDR1 is LGHNA and CDR2 is YNFKEQ in the germline V gene. The CDR3 here is CASSQAQGYTGELFF.

CDR3 loop: CASSPRDFLRNEQFF. This sequence joins TRBV6-1 and TRBJ2-1; TCRdb names TRBD2, which stays unverified in the absence of DNA. Germline-derived CDR1 and CDR2 are MNHNS and SASEGT. CDR3 length: 15 residues.

The chain is built from TRBV7-2 and TRBJ2-1; checking the TCRdb D call of TRBD1 is not possible without DNA. This CDR3 is built from 16 residues. Germline loops: CDR1 SGHTA, CDR2 FQGNSA. The CDR3 reads CASSYRQGLSYNEQFF.

This chain joins TRBV6-1 and TRBJ2-1. Germline-derived CDR1 and CDR2 are MNHNS and SASEGT. The CDR3 is made up of 15 amino acids. The CDR3 loop reads CASSWVQSSYNEQFF.